A selection of T cell receptor beta chains follows, all from one sample in a study of T cells after yellow fever vaccination. TCRdb re-called the 5' RACE reads with MiXCR, one entry per CDR3 protein. The sample records approximately 170,000 distinct CDR3 sequences, approximately 11% being singletons. The sample here was CD8+ T cells sorted from PBMCs, taken 15 days after the yellow fever booster vaccination. These receptors all stem from a man aged 18 to 35 who received the YFV17D yellow fever vaccine. Both conserved end residues are part of each CDR3. D genes are given only for firm matches. Size tells how often a clone was seen (once, few, many) or the class of an expanded clone, and some rows leave it out.

>few|17|-|TRBJ1-2|TRBV21-1
TGTGCCAGCAGCAATAGAAATGACGGACAGGGCGCGGATGGCTACACCTTC
CASSNRNDGQGADGYTF
>-|15|-|TRBJ2-2|TRBV6-1
TGTGCCAGCACTGGGGCTGTCCCGTGGACCGGGGAGCTGTTTTTT
CASTGAVPWTGELFF
>-|15|TRBD2|TRBJ2-3|TRBV12-3/TRBV12-4
TGTGCCAGCAGTTTACGGGGGGTCGAGTCGGATACGCAGTATTTT
CASSLRGVESDTQYF
>-|16|-|TRBJ2-5|TRBV7-8
TGTGCCAGCAGCTTAGAGGGCCAGGGAGGTCAAAAGACCCAGTACTTC
CASSLEGQGGQKTQYF
>few|15|-|TRBJ2-2|TRBV19
TGTGCCAGTAGCCCACTGACTAGTTCGACCGGGGAGCTGTTTTTT
CASSPLTSSTGELFF
>many|12|-|TRBJ1-4|TRBV29-1
TGCAGCGTTGTGGCGGCGGATGAAAAACTGTTTTTT
CSVVAADEKLFF
>few|16|-|TRBJ2-1|TRBV7-7
TGTGCCAGCAGCCCTGCAGGGGCCACCTCAATCAATGAGCAGTTCTTC
CASSPAGATSINEQFF
>few|16|-|TRBJ2-3|TRBV7-6
TGTGCCAGCAGCTTAGGCGCCGGCGGTTTCACAGATACGCAGTATTTT
CASSLGAGGFTDTQYF
>many|14|-|TRBJ2-4|TRBV20-1
TGCAGTGCTAGAAAAGGGCTAGCCAAAAACATTCAGTACTTC
CSARKGLAKNIQYF
>many|14|-|TRBJ2-5|TRBV5-5
TGTGCCAGCACCCTGGAGGCTATCCAAGAGACCCAGTACTTC
CASTLEAIQETQYF
>-|16|TRBD1|TRBJ2-5|TRBV7-6
TGTGCCAGCAGCTACCACCGGGACAGGGGTGAAGAGACCCAGTACTTC
CASSYHRDRGEETQYF
>-|16|-|TRBJ1-1|TRBV27
TGTGCCAGCAGTTTATCAGAGGGTTGGGCACCATTTGAAGCTTTCTTT
CASSLSEGWAPFEAFF
>-|17|TRBD2|TRBJ2-5|TRBV7-3
TGTGCCAGCAGCCTCACGGTAGCGGGGGGTCGAAGGGAGACCCAGTACTTC
CASSLTVAGGRRETQYF
>-|13|-|TRBJ1-1|TRBV29-1
TGCAGCGTGATATTTAGACCGTACACTGAAGCTTTCTTT
CSVIFRPYTEAFF
>few|14|TRBD1|TRBJ1-1|TRBV27
TGTGCCAGCAGTTACGGACAGGGGGGCACTGAAGCTTTCTTT
CASSYGQGGTEAFF
>-|14|TRBD2|TRBJ2-5|TRBV20-1
TGCAGGACGTCGCGGGGGGCCCTCTCGGAGACCCAGTACTTC
CRTSRGALSETQYF
>-|18|TRBD2|TRBJ2-3|TRBV9
TGTGCCAGCAGCCTCGTAGAGGGACTAGCGGGGGAGGCAGATACGCAGTATTTT
CASSLVEGLAGEADTQYF
>many|15|-|TRBJ2-1|TRBV2
TGTGCCAGCACCCCGTTTAAAGGAACGTACAATGAGCAGTTCTTC
CASTPFKGTYNEQFF
>-|14|-|TRBJ2-5|TRBV12-3/TRBV12-4
TGTGCCAGCAGGGCAGACAGCCGGGCCGAGACCCAGTACTTC
CASRADSRAETQYF
>few|13|-|TRBJ2-7|TRBV4-1
TGCGCCAGCAGCCAAGCACAGGCCTACGAGCAGTACTTC
CASSQAQAYEQYF
>-|15|-|TRBJ2-3|TRBV12-3/TRBV12-4
TGTGCCAGCAGCGCAACAGCGGAGAACACAGATACGCAGTATTTT
CASSATAENTDTQYF
>few|13|-|TRBJ1-2|TRBV20-1
TGCAGTCTACCTAACGGGGGGGACTATGGCTACACCTTC
CSLPNGGDYGYTF
>many|17|-|TRBJ2-7|TRBV4-3
TGCGCCAGCAGCCAAGAGAACGGTCCAGGGTTAGTCCACGAGCAGTACTTC
CASSQENGPGLVHEQYF
>-|16|-|TRBJ2-2|TRBV5-6
TGTGCCAGCGGAAAGGGGAGTTTACATCTTTACGGGGAGCTGTTTTTT
CASGKGSLHLYGELFF
>few|12|-|TRBJ1-2|TRBV12-3/TRBV12-4
TGTGCCAGCAGCTCCCTTTCCTATGGCTACACCTTC
CASSSLSYGYTF
>few|15|-|TRBJ2-3|TRBV7-6
TGTGCCAGCAGCTCAACCGGGGGCCCCACAGATACGCAGTATTTT
CASSSTGGPTDTQYF